Listed below are T cell receptor beta chains from one sample, sequenced in a study of CD8+ T cells in alopecia areata. The method was immunoSEQ multiplex PCR; TCRdb's version includes in-frame clones alone and lacks a portion of them. The sample records roughly 11,000 clones, around 63% being singletons. Source material: skin. Source of these receptors: a human donor with alopecia areata. Both conserved end residues are part of each CDR3. The order of the fields is J gene, D gene, clone size, V gene, CDR3 DNA, CDR3 protein. A D gene is named only where the DNA matches it firmly. Expanded clones get a size class; other rows say once, few or many, or leave the size out.

j_gene: TRBJ2-7; d_gene: TRBD2; abundance: -; v_gene: TRBV6-5; CDR3nt: TGTGCCAGCAGTCCTAGCGGACTAGAATACGAGCAGTACTTC; CDR3aa: CASSPSGLEYEQYF
j_gene: TRBJ1-1; d_gene: TRBD1; abundance: -; v_gene: TRBV7-9; CDR3nt: TGTGCCAGCAGCTCTCCCAGGGGGCGAATCCCTGAAGCTTTCTTT; CDR3aa: CASSSPRGRIPEAFF
j_gene: TRBJ1-6; d_gene: -; abundance: -; v_gene: TRBV5-1; CDR3nt: TGCGCCAGCAGCTTGGGGCCAGAAAGCTCCTATAATTCACCCCTCCACTTT; CDR3aa: CASSLGPESSYNSPLHF
j_gene: TRBJ1-2; d_gene: -; abundance: -; v_gene: TRBV15; CDR3nt: TGTGCCACCAGCAAGGACTTCTATGGCTACACCTTC; CDR3aa: CATSKDFYGYTF
j_gene: TRBJ2-1; d_gene: -; abundance: -; v_gene: TRBV12-5; CDR3nt: TGTGCTAGTGGTTTGTACCCTCCGGCTGATGAGCAGTTCTTC; CDR3aa: CASGLYPPADEQFF
j_gene: TRBJ2-1; d_gene: TRBD2; abundance: few; v_gene: TRBV7-9; CDR3nt: TGTGCCAGCAGAGATCTAGCGGGAAATGAGCAGTTCTTC; CDR3aa: CASRDLAGNEQFF
j_gene: TRBJ1-1; d_gene: -; abundance: once; v_gene: TRBV6-6; CDR3nt: TGTGCCAGCAGTTACTTGGGGGCAGGAGATGAAGCTTTCTTT; CDR3aa: CASSYLGAGDEAFF
j_gene: TRBJ2-7; d_gene: -; abundance: -; v_gene: TRBV7-2; CDR3nt: TGTGCCAGCAGCTTCTCCCAGGGTCCCTACGAGCAGTACTTC; CDR3aa: CASSFSQGPYEQYF
j_gene: TRBJ2-7; d_gene: TRBD1; abundance: -; v_gene: TRBV7-6; CDR3nt: TGTGCCAGCAGCCCTCAACAGGGGGCCTACGAGCAGTACTTC; CDR3aa: CASSPQQGAYEQYF
j_gene: TRBJ2-3; d_gene: TRBD1; abundance: few; v_gene: TRBV19; CDR3nt: TGTGCCAGCGCCTCCAGGGGGCGAGGTACAGATACGCAGTATTTT; CDR3aa: CASASRGRGTDTQYF
j_gene: TRBJ2-5; d_gene: -; abundance: -; v_gene: TRBV6-5; CDR3nt: TGTGCCAGCACTCAAGGCAGGGGAGAGACCCAGTACTTC; CDR3aa: CASTQGRGETQYF
j_gene: TRBJ2-5; d_gene: TRBD1; abundance: -; v_gene: TRBV7-2; CDR3nt: TGTGCCAGCAGCCCCGGGACAGTGGGTGAGACCCAGTACTTC; CDR3aa: CASSPGTVGETQYF
j_gene: TRBJ2-5; d_gene: TRBD2; abundance: -; v_gene: TRBV9; CDR3nt: TGTGCCAGCAGCCCTGCTAGCGGGCAACAAGAGACCCAGTACTTC; CDR3aa: CASSPASGQQETQYF
j_gene: TRBJ2-4; d_gene: -; abundance: few; v_gene: TRBV6-1; CDR3nt: TGTGCCAGCAGTGAAGGGACTCGTCGGGCCAAAAACATTCAGTACTTC; CDR3aa: CASSEGTRRAKNIQYF
j_gene: TRBJ2-3; d_gene: -; abundance: -; v_gene: TRBV4-1; CDR3nt: TGCGCCAGCAGCCAAGACCCCAGCGCAGATACGCAGTATTTT; CDR3aa: CASSQDPSADTQYF
j_gene: TRBJ2-4; d_gene: -; abundance: few; v_gene: TRBV27; CDR3nt: TGTGCCAGCAGTTCACGACACGGGGTACATGTAGCCAAAAACATTCAGTACTTC; CDR3aa: CASSSRHGVHVAKNIQYF
j_gene: TRBJ2-7; d_gene: -; abundance: -; v_gene: TRBV7-9; CDR3nt: TGTGCCAGCAGCCCTACCGGACTTCAATCCTACGAGCAGTACTTC; CDR3aa: CASSPTGLQSYEQYF
j_gene: TRBJ1-1; d_gene: -; abundance: -; v_gene: TRBV5-6; CDR3nt: TGTGCCAGCAGCTTGGTCCCAACCGGGACTGAAGCTTTCTTT; CDR3aa: CASSLVPTGTEAFF
j_gene: TRBJ2-1; d_gene: TRBD2; abundance: -; v_gene: TRBV20-1; CDR3nt: TGCAGTGCTAGGCGGGGGGGGCAGTTCTTC; CDR3aa: CSARRGGQFF
j_gene: TRBJ2-7; d_gene: -; abundance: -; v_gene: TRBV5-4; CDR3nt: TGTGCCAGCAGCTTGATGGTCAGGGAACCCTACGAGCAGTACTTC; CDR3aa: CASSLMVREPYEQYF
j_gene: TRBJ2-3; d_gene: TRBD2; abundance: -; v_gene: TRBV6-5; CDR3nt: TGTGCCAGCAGAACTAGCGGGGGCACACCAGATACGCAGTATTTT; CDR3aa: CASRTSGGTPDTQYF
j_gene: TRBJ1-2; d_gene: -; abundance: -; v_gene: TRBV7-8; CDR3nt: TGTGCCAGCAGCACGGACAGAGACTATGGCTACACCTTC; CDR3aa: CASSTDRDYGYTF
j_gene: TRBJ1-5; d_gene: -; abundance: few; v_gene: TRBV27; CDR3nt: TGTGCCAGCAAGTTAGGCAGACCCAATCAGCCCCAGCATTTT; CDR3aa: CASKLGRPNQPQHF
j_gene: TRBJ1-6; d_gene: -; abundance: medium-sized; v_gene: TRBV5-1; CDR3nt: TGCGCCAGCAGCTCCGGGACGGTCCCGGAGAATTCACCCCTCCACTTT; CDR3aa: CASSSGTVPENSPLHF
j_gene: TRBJ2-1; d_gene: -; abundance: -; v_gene: TRBV23-1; CDR3nt: TGCGCCAGCAGTCCCCCCCCGACGAATGAGCAGTTCTTC; CDR3aa: CASSPPPTNEQFF
j_gene: TRBJ1-5; d_gene: TRBD1; abundance: -; v_gene: TRBV5-1; CDR3nt: TGCGCCAGCAGCGTCGGACAGGGCGTAAATCAGCCCCAGCATTTT; CDR3aa: CASSVGQGVNQPQHF
j_gene: TRBJ2-2; d_gene: -; abundance: -; v_gene: TRBV10-3; CDR3nt: TGTGCCATCCGGCCAGCGGGTAACACCGGGGAGCTGTTTTTT; CDR3aa: CAIRPAGNTGELFF
j_gene: TRBJ1-1; d_gene: TRBD1; abundance: -; v_gene: TRBV5-1; CDR3nt: TGCGCCAGCAGCGCCTCCGGGACAGGCTTTGAAGCTTTCTTT; CDR3aa: CASSASGTGFEAFF
j_gene: TRBJ2-1; d_gene: -; abundance: few; v_gene: TRBV7-2; CDR3nt: TGTGCCAGCAGCCTCCTGGGGGGACTGGGGAATGAGCAGTTCTTC; CDR3aa: CASSLLGGLGNEQFF
j_gene: TRBJ2-7; d_gene: -; abundance: once; v_gene: TRBV29-1; CDR3nt: TGCAGCGTTGGGGAAGGGCTCGGGGAGCAGTACTTC; CDR3aa: CSVGEGLGEQYF
j_gene: TRBJ2-1; d_gene: -; abundance: -; v_gene: TRBV5-1; CDR3nt: TGCGCCAGCAGCCCCCAGGGTTTACCCTACAATGAGCAGTTCTTC; CDR3aa: CASSPQGLPYNEQFF
j_gene: TRBJ2-7; d_gene: -; abundance: -; v_gene: TRBV11-2; CDR3nt: TGTGCCAGCAGCTTAGTGTTACGGGAGCAGTACTTC; CDR3aa: CASSLVLREQYF
j_gene: TRBJ1-2; d_gene: -; abundance: medium-sized; v_gene: TRBV7-9; CDR3nt: TGTGCCAGCCATAAGGGGGAACATGGCTACACCTTC; CDR3aa: CASHKGEHGYTF
j_gene: TRBJ2-3; d_gene: -; abundance: -; v_gene: TRBV7-2; CDR3nt: TGTGCCAGCAGCCCAAAGAGGGGCGGGTCCACAGATACGCAGTATTTT; CDR3aa: CASSPKRGGSTDTQYF
j_gene: TRBJ1-2; d_gene: -; abundance: -; v_gene: TRBV28; CDR3nt: TGTGCCAGCTTACGATTTCCCTATGGCTACACCTTC; CDR3aa: CASLRFPYGYTF
j_gene: TRBJ2-7; d_gene: -; abundance: -; v_gene: TRBV5-4; CDR3nt: TGTGCCAGCAGCGCCTCGGTTAGCGGCGCGGGGGAGCAGTACTTC; CDR3aa: CASSASVSGAGEQYF
j_gene: TRBJ2-1; d_gene: -; abundance: few; v_gene: TRBV5-1; CDR3nt: TGCGCCAGCAGCTTGGACGGTCGCGGCTACAATGAGCAGTTCTTC; CDR3aa: CASSLDGRGYNEQFF
j_gene: TRBJ2-1; d_gene: TRBD2; abundance: -; v_gene: TRBV7-3; CDR3nt: TGTGCCAGCAGCCCCCCACGCGTCCCTCTACTAGCGGGGGACCGATCCTACAATGAGCAGTTCTTC; CDR3aa: CASSPPRVPLLAGDRSYNEQFF
j_gene: TRBJ2-3; d_gene: TRBD2; abundance: -; v_gene: TRBV27; CDR3nt: TGTGCCAGCAGTCCCCGACTAGCGGGGTACACAGATACGCAGTATTTT; CDR3aa: CASSPRLAGYTDTQYF
j_gene: TRBJ1-2; d_gene: -; abundance: once; v_gene: TRBV30; CDR3nt: TGTGCCTGGAGACCCAGGGTCTATGGCTACACCTTC; CDR3aa: CAWRPRVYGYTF
j_gene: TRBJ2-5; d_gene: -; abundance: -; v_gene: TRBV5-1; CDR3nt: TGCGCCAGCACTGAGACTAGATTAGAGACCCAGTACTTC; CDR3aa: CASTETRLETQYF
j_gene: TRBJ2-1; d_gene: -; abundance: few; v_gene: TRBV6-5; CDR3nt: TGTGCCAGCAGTCCCCCCGACAGGACGGTTCAGTTCTTC; CDR3aa: CASSPPDRTVQFF
j_gene: TRBJ2-3; d_gene: -; abundance: few; v_gene: TRBV5-1; CDR3nt: TGCGCCAGCAGACGGGAGTGGAGGACAGATACGCAGTATTTT; CDR3aa: CASRREWRTDTQYF
j_gene: TRBJ1-1; d_gene: -; abundance: -; v_gene: TRBV20-1; CDR3nt: TGCAGTGCGGAGAACACTGAAGCTTTCTTT; CDR3aa: CSAENTEAFF
j_gene: TRBJ1-1; d_gene: -; abundance: few; v_gene: TRBV19; CDR3nt: TGTGCCAGTAGTATTGGGGCGGGGGCGCGTGTCCCGAACACTGAAGCTTTCTTT; CDR3aa: CASSIGAGARVPNTEAFF
j_gene: TRBJ1-4; d_gene: -; abundance: -; v_gene: TRBV9; CDR3nt: TGTGCCAGCAGCCCCCGCGGAGGGGCCCTAGGGGCAGCTAATGAAAAACTGTTTTTT; CDR3aa: CASSPRGGALGAANEKLFF
j_gene: TRBJ2-1; d_gene: -; abundance: -; v_gene: TRBV7-9; CDR3nt: TGTGCCAGCAGCTTAGCGCAAGGGGGCGGGGGGGAGCAGTTCTTC; CDR3aa: CASSLAQGGGGEQFF
j_gene: TRBJ2-4; d_gene: -; abundance: medium-sized; v_gene: TRBV5-1; CDR3nt: TGCGCCACGTCTACAGAGCCTCTAGCCAAAAACATTCAGTACTTC; CDR3aa: CATSTEPLAKNIQYF
j_gene: TRBJ1-5; d_gene: -; abundance: -; v_gene: TRBV2; CDR3nt: TGTGCCAGCAGTGAAAAGAGGTCAGCTGACAATCAGCCCCAGCATTTT; CDR3aa: CASSEKRSADNQPQHF
j_gene: TRBJ1-1; d_gene: -; abundance: -; v_gene: TRBV2; CDR3nt: TGTGCCAGTAAGCCCCTCTTTTGGGGCGGGAACACTGAAGCTTTCTTT; CDR3aa: CASKPLFWGGNTEAFF
j_gene: TRBJ2-2; d_gene: -; abundance: -; v_gene: TRBV18; CDR3nt: TGTGCCAGCTCACGAGCGAACACCGGGGAGCTGTTTTTT; CDR3aa: CASSRANTGELFF
j_gene: TRBJ2-7; d_gene: -; abundance: -; v_gene: TRBV30; CDR3nt: TGTGCCTGGAGCCCCCCCTCCTACGAGCAGTACTTC; CDR3aa: CAWSPPSYEQYF
j_gene: TRBJ2-2; d_gene: -; abundance: -; v_gene: TRBV5-6; CDR3nt: TGTGCCAGCAGCCGCATGCGGGGGGAGCTGTTTTTT; CDR3aa: CASSRMRGELFF